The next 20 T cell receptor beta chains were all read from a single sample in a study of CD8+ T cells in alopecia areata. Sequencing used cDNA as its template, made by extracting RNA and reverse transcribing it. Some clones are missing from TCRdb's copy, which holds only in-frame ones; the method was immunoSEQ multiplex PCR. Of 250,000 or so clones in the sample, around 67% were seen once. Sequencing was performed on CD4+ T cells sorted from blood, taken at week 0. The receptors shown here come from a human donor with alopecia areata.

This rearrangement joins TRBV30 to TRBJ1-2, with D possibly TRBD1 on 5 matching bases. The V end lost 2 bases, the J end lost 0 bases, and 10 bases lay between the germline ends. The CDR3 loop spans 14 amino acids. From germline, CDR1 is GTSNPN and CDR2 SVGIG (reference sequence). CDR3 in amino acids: CAWSPARANYGYTF. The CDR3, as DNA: TGTGCCTGGAGTCCCGCCAGGGCTAACTATGGCTACACCTTC.

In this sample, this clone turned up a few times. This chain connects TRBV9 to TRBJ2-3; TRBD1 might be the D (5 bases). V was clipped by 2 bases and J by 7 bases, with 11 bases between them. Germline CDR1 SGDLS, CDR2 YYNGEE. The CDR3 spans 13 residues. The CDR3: CASSVQTENTQYF. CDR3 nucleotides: TGTGCCAGCAGCGTTCAGACAGAAAATACGCAGTATTTT.

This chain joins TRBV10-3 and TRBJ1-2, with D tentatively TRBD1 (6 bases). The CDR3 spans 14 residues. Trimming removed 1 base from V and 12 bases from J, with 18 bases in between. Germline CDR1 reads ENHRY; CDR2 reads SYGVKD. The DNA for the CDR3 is TGTGCCATCAGTGAGTTGGACAGCTGGCGGCTACACACCTTC. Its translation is CAISELDSWRLHTF.

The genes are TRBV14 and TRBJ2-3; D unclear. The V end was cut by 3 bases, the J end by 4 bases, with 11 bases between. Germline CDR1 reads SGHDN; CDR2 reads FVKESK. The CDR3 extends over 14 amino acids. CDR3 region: CASSQRPWPDTQYF. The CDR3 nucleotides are TGTGCCAGCAGCCAGCGTCCCTGGCCAGATACGCAGTATTTT.

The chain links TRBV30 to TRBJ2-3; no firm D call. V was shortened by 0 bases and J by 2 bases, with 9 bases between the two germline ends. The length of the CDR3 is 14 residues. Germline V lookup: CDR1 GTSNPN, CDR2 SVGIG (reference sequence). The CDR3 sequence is CAWSVLSLTDTQYF. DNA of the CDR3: TGTGCCTGGAGTGTACTCTCTCTCACAGATACGCAGTATTTT.

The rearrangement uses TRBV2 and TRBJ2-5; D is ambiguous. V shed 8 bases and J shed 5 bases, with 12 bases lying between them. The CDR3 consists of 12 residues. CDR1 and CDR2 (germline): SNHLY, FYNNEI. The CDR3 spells CASGTNRETQYF. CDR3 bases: TGTGCCAGCGGAACCAATCGGGAGACCCAGTACTTC.

The CDR3 reads CASSPSIGPQHF. Written as DNA, the CDR3 is TGTGCCAGCAGTCCCTCAATAGGGCCCCAGCATTTT. The chain employs TRBV27 and TRBJ1-5; no clear D. V gave up 5 bases and J gave up 9 bases, with 11 bases separating them. The CDR3 spans 12 residues. Germline V gene sequence: CDR1 MNHEY, CDR2 SMNVEV (reference sequence).

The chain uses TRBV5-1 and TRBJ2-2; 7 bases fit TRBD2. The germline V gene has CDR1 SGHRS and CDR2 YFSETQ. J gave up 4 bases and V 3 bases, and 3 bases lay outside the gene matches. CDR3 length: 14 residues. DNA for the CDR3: TGCGCCAGCAGCTACACTAGCGTCACCGGGGAGCTGTTTTTT. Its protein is CASSYTSVTGELFF.

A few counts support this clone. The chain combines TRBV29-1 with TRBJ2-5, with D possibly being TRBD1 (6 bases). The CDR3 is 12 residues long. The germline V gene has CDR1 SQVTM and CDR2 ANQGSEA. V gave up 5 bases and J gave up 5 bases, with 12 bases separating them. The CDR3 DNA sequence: TGCAGCGTTAAGGCAGGGGCGGAGACCCAGTACTTC. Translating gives CSVKAGAETQYF.

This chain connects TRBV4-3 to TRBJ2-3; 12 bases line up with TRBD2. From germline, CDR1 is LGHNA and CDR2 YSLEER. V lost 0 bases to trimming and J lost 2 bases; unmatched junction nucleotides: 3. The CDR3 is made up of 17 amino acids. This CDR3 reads CASSQETSGGLTDTQYF. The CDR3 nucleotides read TGCGCCAGCAGCCAAGAGACTAGCGGGGGCCTCACAGATACGCAGTATTTT.

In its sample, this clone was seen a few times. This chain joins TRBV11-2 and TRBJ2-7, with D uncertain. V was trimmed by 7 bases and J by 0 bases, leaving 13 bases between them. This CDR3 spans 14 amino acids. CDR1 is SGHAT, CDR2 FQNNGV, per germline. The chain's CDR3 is CASNPESASYEQYF. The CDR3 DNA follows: TGTGCCAGCAACCCGGAGTCCGCCTCCTACGAGCAGTACTTC.

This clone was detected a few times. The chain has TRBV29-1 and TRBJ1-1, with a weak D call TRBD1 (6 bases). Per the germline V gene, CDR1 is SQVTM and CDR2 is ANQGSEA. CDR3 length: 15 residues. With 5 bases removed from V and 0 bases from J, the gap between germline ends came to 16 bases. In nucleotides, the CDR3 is TGCAGCGTTTCTCAGGGGCGGGCGATGAACACTGAAGCTTTCTTT. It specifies CSVSQGRAMNTEAFF.

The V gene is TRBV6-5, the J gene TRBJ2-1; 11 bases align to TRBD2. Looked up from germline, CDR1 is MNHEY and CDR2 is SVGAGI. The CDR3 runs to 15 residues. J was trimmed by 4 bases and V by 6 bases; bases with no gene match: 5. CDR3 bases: TGTGCCAGCAGGGTAGCGGGGGGGCTGTACAATGAGCAGTTCTTC. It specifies CASRVAGGLYNEQFF.

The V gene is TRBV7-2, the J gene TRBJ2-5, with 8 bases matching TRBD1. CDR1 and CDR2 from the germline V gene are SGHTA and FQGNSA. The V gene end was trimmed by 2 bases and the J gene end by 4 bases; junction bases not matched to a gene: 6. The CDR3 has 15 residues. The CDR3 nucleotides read TGTGCCAGCAGCTTAAGCGGCAGGGGGCGAGAGACCCAGTACTTC. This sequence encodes CASSLSGRGRETQYF.

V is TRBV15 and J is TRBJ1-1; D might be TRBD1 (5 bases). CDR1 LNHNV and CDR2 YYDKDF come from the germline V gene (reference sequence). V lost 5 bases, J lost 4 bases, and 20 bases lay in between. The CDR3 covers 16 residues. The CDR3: CATSHRGGGGGTEAFF. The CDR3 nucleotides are TGTGCCACCAGCCACCGTGGTGGGGGGGGAGGCACTGAAGCTTTCTTT.

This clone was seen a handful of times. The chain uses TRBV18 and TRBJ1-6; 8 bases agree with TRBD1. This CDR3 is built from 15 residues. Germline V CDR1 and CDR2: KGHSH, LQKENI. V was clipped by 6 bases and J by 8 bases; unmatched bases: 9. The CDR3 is CASSSDRADYSPLHF. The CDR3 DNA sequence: TGTGCCAGCTCCTCGGACAGGGCCGACTATTCACCCCTCCACTTT.

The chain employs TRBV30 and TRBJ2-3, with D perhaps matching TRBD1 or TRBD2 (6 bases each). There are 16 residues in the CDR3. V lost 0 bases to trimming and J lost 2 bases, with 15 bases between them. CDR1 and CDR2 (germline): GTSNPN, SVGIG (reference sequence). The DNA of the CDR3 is TGTGCCTGGAGTGTAGTGAGGGGGGCTTTCACAGATACGCAGTATTTT. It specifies CAWSVVRGAFTDTQYF.

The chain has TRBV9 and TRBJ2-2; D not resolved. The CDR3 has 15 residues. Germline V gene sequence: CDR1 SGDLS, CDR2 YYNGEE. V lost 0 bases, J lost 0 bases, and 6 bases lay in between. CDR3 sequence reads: CASSVVPTNTGELFF. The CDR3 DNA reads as TGTGCCAGCAGCGTAGTACCGACGAACACCGGGGAGCTGTTTTTT.

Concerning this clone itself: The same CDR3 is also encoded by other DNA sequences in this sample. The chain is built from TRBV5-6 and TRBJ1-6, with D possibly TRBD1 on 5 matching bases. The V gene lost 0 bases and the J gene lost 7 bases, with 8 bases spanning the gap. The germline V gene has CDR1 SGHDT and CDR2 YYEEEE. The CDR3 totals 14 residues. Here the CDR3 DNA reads TGTGCCAGCAGCTTGGGACAGACAAATTCACCCCTCCACTTT. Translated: CASSLGQTNSPLHF.

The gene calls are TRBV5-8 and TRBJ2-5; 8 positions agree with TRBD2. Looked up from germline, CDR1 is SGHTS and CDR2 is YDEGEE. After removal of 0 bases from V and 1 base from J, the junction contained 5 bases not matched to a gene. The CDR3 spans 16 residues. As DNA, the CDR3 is TGTGCCAGCAGCTTGGTTCCAGGGACTAGCCAAGAGACCCAGTACTTC. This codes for CASSLVPGTSQETQYF.